Each of the 14 T cell receptor beta chains below was sequenced from the same sample in a study of cytomegalovirus exposure and HLA in healthy donors. Primers included in the PCR were 60 Vbeta and 13 Jbeta primers. Measured with immunoSEQ multiplex PCR; TCRdb has only the in-frame clones, and not every one. Found here are about 100,000 clones, 60% to 80% of them singletons; the top ten hold about 4.4%. Material: PBMCs. The source is a woman younger than 30 in good health and CMV-seropositive.

This clone was observed a handful of times. The CDR3 DNA sequence: TGTGCCAGCAGTCCTATCGACAAGGTTTCTTTCTATGGCTACACCTTC. It yields the protein CASSPIDKVSFYGYTF. The chain links TRBV27 to TRBJ1-2; D is uncertain. V dropped 5 bases and J dropped 4 bases, with 20 bases sitting between them. This CDR3 region has 16 residues. Germline assignment: CDR1 MNHEY and CDR2 SMNVEV (reference sequence).

V gene TRBV15 combines with J gene TRBJ2-1; 7 bases map to TRBD1. Germline-derived CDR1 and CDR2 are LNHNV and YYDKDF (reference sequence). Trimming cost V 6 bases and J 7 bases; bases outside gene matches: 6. This CDR3 contains 13 residues. Here the CDR3 reads CATSIQGSNEQFF. CDR3 nucleotide sequence: TGTGCCACCAGTATACAGGGGTCAAATGAGCAGTTCTTC.

This rearrangement joins TRBV5-5 to TRBJ2-3; D unresolved. V was cut by 0 bases and J by 2 bases, with 16 bases left in between. CDR1 and CDR2 from the germline V gene are SGHKS and YYEKEE (reference sequence). The CDR3 contains 17 residues. CDR3 residues: CASSLGGSSSATDTQYF. For the CDR3, the DNA is TGTGCCAGCAGCTTGGGAGGAAGCTCCAGTGCCACAGATACGCAGTATTTT.

The chain links TRBV6-1 to TRBJ2-3, with D possibly being TRBD2 (5 bases). V lost 1 base to trimming and J lost 6 bases, with 14 bases between them. This CDR3 spans 15 amino acids. The germline V gene has CDR1 MNHNS and CDR2 SASEGT. CDR3 protein: CASSEDPRTRDTQYF. As DNA, the CDR3 is TGTGCCAGCAGTGAAGATCCGCGGACTCGGGATACGCAGTATTTT.

A remark on this clone: The same CDR3 is also encoded by other DNA sequences in this sample. V is TRBV9 and J is TRBJ2-7, with 11 positions matching TRBD2. This CDR3 is 15 amino acids long. CDR1 and CDR2 (germline): SGDLS, YYNGEE. After removal of 3 bases from V and 0 bases from J, the junction contained 2 bases not matched to a gene. CDR3 amino acids: CASSAGTSGSYEQYF. As DNA, the CDR3 is TGTGCCAGCAGCGCAGGGACTAGCGGCTCCTACGAGCAGTACTTC.

This clone was recorded once. This chain links TRBV30 with TRBJ2-1, with 9 positions matching TRBD2. Trimming removed 4 bases from V and 2 bases from J; junction bases left unmatched: 6. Per the germline V gene, CDR1 is GTSNPN and CDR2 is SVGIG (reference sequence). This CDR3 spans 15 amino acids. The CDR3 region is CAWNEREVPYNEQFF. The CDR3 DNA reads as TGTGCCTGGAATGAGCGGGAGGTTCCCTACAATGAGCAGTTCTTC.

In its sample, this clone was seen a few times. This sequence joins TRBV7-2 and TRBJ2-5; D perhaps matches TRBD2 (6 bases). The CDR3 has 14 amino acids. V gave up 5 bases and J gave up 4 bases, with 14 bases separating them. CDR1 is SGHTA, CDR2 FQGNSA, per germline. CDR3 sequence reads: CASSPLGGVETQYF. CDR3 DNA sequence: TGTGCCAGCAGCCCTTTGGGGGGTGTAGAGACCCAGTACTTC.

This clone was seen a single time. V gene TRBV7-9 combines with J gene TRBJ2-7; 9 bases are a match to TRBD2. Trimming at V came to 2 bases and at J to 0 bases, leaving 5 bases not matched to a gene. The CDR3 has 16 amino acids. Germline V gives CDR1 SEHNR, CDR2 FQNEAQ (reference sequence). The CDR3 is CASSLTQGLASYEQYF. DNA for the CDR3: TGTGCCAGCAGCTTAACCCAGGGACTAGCCTCCTACGAGCAGTACTTC.

The rearrangement links TRBV7-8 to TRBJ2-3; the match to TRBD2 covers 11 bases. Per germline, CDR1 SGHVS and CDR2 FQNEAQ. The CDR3 sequence is 16 residues long. After removal of 3 bases from V and 2 bases from J, the junction contained 4 bases not matched to a gene. Here the CDR3 reads CASSLGLAELTDTQYF. The CDR3 DNA reads as TGTGCCAGCAGCTTGGGACTAGCGGAGCTCACAGATACGCAGTATTTT.

V is TRBV2 and J is TRBJ2-7, with TRBD2 as a possible D gene (5 bases). V lost 8 bases, J lost 0 bases, and 14 bases lay in between. Per the germline V gene, CDR1 is SNHLY and CDR2 is FYNNEI. This CDR3 is 14 amino acids long. The CDR3 nucleotides read TGTGCCAGCTCTAGGGCTAGCACCTCCTACGAGCAGTACTTC. Translating gives CASSRASTSYEQYF.

The genes are TRBV19 and TRBJ2-3; 12 bases agree with TRBD1. The CDR3 consists of 17 residues. The germline gives CDR1 LNHDA, CDR2 SQIVND (reference sequence). Trimming cost V 3 bases and J 4 bases; bases outside gene matches: 8. CDR3 DNA: TGTGCCAGTAGTATTGGGACAGGGGGCTCTGTCGCAGATACGCAGTATTTT. Translation: CASSIGTGGSVADTQYF.

V and J are TRBV7-8 and TRBJ2-1; 9 bases match TRBD2. Germline V lookup: CDR1 SGHVS, CDR2 FQNEAQ. V shed 5 bases, J shed 7 bases, and the junction held 12 bases outside the gene matches. This CDR3 is 16 amino acids long. The CDR3 loop reads CASSPLSGSSRNEQFF. The DNA of the CDR3 is TGTGCCAGCAGCCCCCTTAGCGGGAGCTCTCGTAATGAGCAGTTCTTC.

CDR3 in DNA: TGTGCCAGTAGTATAGGGAGCGGGAGCACCTACGAGCAGTACTTC. It is translated as CASSIGSGSTYEQYF. This chain joins TRBV19 and TRBJ2-7; 8 bases fit TRBD2. V lost 1 base and J lost 2; bases outside the gene matches: 4. Germline CDR1 is LNHDA and CDR2 is SQIVND (reference sequence). The CDR3 extends over 15 amino acids.

The rearrangement uses TRBV29-1 and TRBJ1-5; D perhaps matches TRBD1 (5 bases). The CDR3 is 12 residues long. Germline values: CDR1 SQVTM, CDR2 ANQGSEA. Between the trimmed V and J ends, which lost 7 bases and 7 bases, there was a span of 14 bases. The CDR3: CSGGGGDQPQHF. The CDR3 DNA reads TGCAGCGGCGGGGGGGGAGACCAGCCCCAGCATTTT.